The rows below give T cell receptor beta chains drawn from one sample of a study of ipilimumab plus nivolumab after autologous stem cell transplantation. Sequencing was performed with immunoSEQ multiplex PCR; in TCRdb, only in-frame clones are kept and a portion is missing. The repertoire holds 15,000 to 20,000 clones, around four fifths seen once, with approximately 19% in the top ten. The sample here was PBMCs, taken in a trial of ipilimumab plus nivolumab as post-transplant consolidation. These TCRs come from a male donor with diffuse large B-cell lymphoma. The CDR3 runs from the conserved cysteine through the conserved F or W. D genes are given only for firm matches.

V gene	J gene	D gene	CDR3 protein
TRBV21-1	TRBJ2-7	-	CASSRANLHEQYF
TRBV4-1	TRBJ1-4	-	CASSQGQTREKLFF
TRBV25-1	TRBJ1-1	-	CASSESAEGDTEAFF
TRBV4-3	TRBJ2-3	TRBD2	CASSQAVGAGGIYTQYF
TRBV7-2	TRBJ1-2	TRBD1	CASSLDRGIDEYGYTF
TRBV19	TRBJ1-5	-	CASSYSGAIYSNQPQHF
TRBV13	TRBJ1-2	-	CASSVQGTYGYTF
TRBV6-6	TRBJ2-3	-	CASSYSTGRITDTQYF
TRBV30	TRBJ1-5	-	CAWSVQGGNQPQHF
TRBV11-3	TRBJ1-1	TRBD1	CASSPNRGSNTEAFF
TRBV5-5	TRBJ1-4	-	CASSNPGKAGEKLFF
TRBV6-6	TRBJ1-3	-	CASSLQPSSGNTIYF
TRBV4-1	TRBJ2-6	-	CASSQDIGSGANVLTF
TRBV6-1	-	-	CASSASPGVSYEQYF
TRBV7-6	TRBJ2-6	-	CASSSISGANVLTF
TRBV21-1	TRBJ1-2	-	CASSKGQTGNYGYTF
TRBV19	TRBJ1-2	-	CASSADYGYTF
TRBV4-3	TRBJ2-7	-	CASSQDPSRRDEQYF
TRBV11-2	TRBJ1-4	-	CASSLRGFGEKLFF
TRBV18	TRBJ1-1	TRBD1	CASSHDRDRGRDTEAFF
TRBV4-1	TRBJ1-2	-	CASSQDRKDYGYTF
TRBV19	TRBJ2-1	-	CASSIQGRDEQFF
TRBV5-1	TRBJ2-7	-	CASSLARGTYEQYF
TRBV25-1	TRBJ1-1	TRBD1	CASSELPTGDGEAFF
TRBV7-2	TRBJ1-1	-	CASSPTWGFGTEAFF
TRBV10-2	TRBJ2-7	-	CASSKERPYEQYF
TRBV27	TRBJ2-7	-	CASSLGTEYEQYF
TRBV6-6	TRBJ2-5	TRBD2	CAAGGTQETQYF
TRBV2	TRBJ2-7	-	CASSVETRDKISYEQYF
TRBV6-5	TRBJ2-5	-	CASSYSSRGEETQYF
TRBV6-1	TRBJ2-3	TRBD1	CASSERGTGGNTQYF
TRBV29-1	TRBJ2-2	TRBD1	CRTGTGGSTGELFF
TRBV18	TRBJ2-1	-	CASSPHGDEQFF
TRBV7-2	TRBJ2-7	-	CASSLYVGGQYEQYF
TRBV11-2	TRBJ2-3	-	CASSFRVGNTDTQYF
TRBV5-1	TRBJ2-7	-	CASSLGGTTTYEQYF
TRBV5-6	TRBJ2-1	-	CASSLPGESNEQFF
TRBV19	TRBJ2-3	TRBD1	CASSMEKTGGNTDTQYF
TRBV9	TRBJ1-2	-	CASSEAPDRTYGYTF
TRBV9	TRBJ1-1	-	CASSVGPEVNTEAFF
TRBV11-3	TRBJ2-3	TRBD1	CASSVTGGTADTQYF
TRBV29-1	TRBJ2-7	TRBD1	CSVGGQGPYEQYF
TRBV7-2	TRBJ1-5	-	CASSLAGPRNQPQHF
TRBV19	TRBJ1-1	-	CASSTSPTGNTEAFF
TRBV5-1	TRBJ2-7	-	CASREGEEQYF
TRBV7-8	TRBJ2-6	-	CASSLVSDSFSGANVLTF
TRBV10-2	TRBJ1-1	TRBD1	CASSEPGQKNTEAFF
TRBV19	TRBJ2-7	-	CASSIELTSEQYF
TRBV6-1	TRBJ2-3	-	CASSGRTASSTDTQYF
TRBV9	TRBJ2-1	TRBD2	CASSVISGSVPYNEQFF
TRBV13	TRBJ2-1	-	CASGGTLPDEQFF
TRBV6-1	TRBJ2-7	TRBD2	CASPTGLAGAYEQYF
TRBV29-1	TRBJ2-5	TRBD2	CSVDPSGQETQYF
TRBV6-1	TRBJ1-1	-	CASSELGTNTEAFF
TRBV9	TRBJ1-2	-	CASSVTTNYGYTF
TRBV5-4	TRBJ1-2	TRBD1	CASSPRQGSGSGYTF
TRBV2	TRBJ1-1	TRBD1	CASSYDREMNTEAFF
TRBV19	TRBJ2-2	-	CASSIVAGGTGELFF
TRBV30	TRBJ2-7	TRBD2	CAWAGGYEQYF
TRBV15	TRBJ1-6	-	CATSRRDNSPLHF